This TCR beta chain was recorded in a study of CXCR3-negative and CXCR3-positive naive CD8 T cells (dated by TCRdb to about 2019). Background on the whole study: In total, roughly 140 million TRB reads were obtained, which works out to roughly 1.5 +/- 0.3 million reads per library. Naive subsets from five or six donors and memory cells from 3 donors were included in the TRBV-TRBJ cluster analysis. Diversity and physicochemical repertoire analyses were performed on about 12 donors pooled from two independent experiments.

The sequencer listed for this sample is NextSeq 550. The Human TCR Profiling Kit (MiLaboratory) was used to make UMI-labeled 5' RACE TRB cDNA libraries. The full amount of extracted RNA was used for cDNA synthesis, and the full amount of resulting cDNA was used for PCR amplification. Libraries were prepared in parallel with an identical number of PCR cycles. Per the source publication's procedure: With a minimum of two reads required per UMI, MIGEC and MiXCR pulled out about 50,000 +/- 10,000 unique UMI-labeled TRB cDNA molecules from each library. Each library averaged about 40,000 +/- 10,000 functional in-frame TRB CDR3 nucleotide clonotypes without stop codons. After each sample was downsampled to 5000 UMI-labeled TRB molecules, VDJtools was used to calculate diversity metrics such as normalized Shannon-Wiener and Chao1. VDJtools was used to calculate clonotype-size-weighted physicochemical properties of the central five CDR3 residues, namely interaction energy, strength, volume and Kidera factor 4. Based on TCRdb reprocessing of the reads, there is one entry per CDR3 protein sequence, and DNA is missing. None of the V and J calls come from the authors' own analysis; TCRdb made them. In this sample's table one finds around 120,000 distinct CDR3 sequences. Around 0.54% of the sample lies in the top ten.

Each CD8+ T cell subset was flow-sorted in triplicate, and 300,000 cells per subset were placed directly into RLT lysis buffer. To exclude memory contaminants, naive CD8+ T cells were stringently defined as CD45RO-CCR7+CD27+CD95-. Using standard density gradient centrifugation, peripheral blood mononuclear cells were isolated from buffy coats. A FACSAria III was used to flow-sort naive CXCR3-negative and CXCR3-positive CD8+ T cells. An RNeasy Mini Kit was used to extract total RNA from the sorted cells. The germline V gene encodes CDR1 DFQATT and CDR2 SNEGSKA (reference sequence). Inclusive of the bounding cysteine and phenylalanine, the CDR3 is 13 residues long. The DNA sequence is not available. Study-wide conclusions, independent of this receptor: Compared with CXCR3-negative naive cells, CXCR3-positive naive cells had TRB CDR3s with higher hydrophobicity (lower Kidera factor 4), lower energy, and higher strength and volume indices. Repertoire diversity was comparably high in both naive subsets but much lower in memory CD8+ T cells. Within the same donor, TRBV-TRBJ usage looked similar between naive CXCR3-negative and CXCR3-positive cells, but memory cells had distinct patterns. Because surface CD5, which is linked to self-reactivity in mice, was comparable between the naive subsets, TCR interaction strength was also inferred from the physicochemical properties of TRB CDR3s. Freshly isolated PBMCs were used for most assays because CXCR3 expression went down partially after cryopreservation.

Worth noting for this clonotype: It lacks a known antigen.

The clonotype was recovered from a human donor in good health. Some clones in this sample may be carry-over from other donors' samples. Sequencing was done on a sample of naive CXCR3+ CD8+ T cells from blood. The cell subset or site label here, explained by the study, means: CD45RO-CCR7+CD27+CD95- naive CD8+ T cells expressing CXCR3 (TNR3+). Recombination linked TRBV20-1 to TRBJ2-7; TCRdb picks TRBD1, but there is no DNA to check that call. CDR3 protein: CSARSDREYEQYF.